What follows are 16 T cell receptor beta chains derived from one specimen sequenced in a study of blood T cell repertoires in COVID-19. The table came from immunoSEQ multiplex PCR; TCRdb's copy has only in-frame clones and leaves some out. The sample has about 88,000 clones, 70% to 85% seen once. The specimen was peripheral blood. All receptors come from a woman aged 60-75 years in a cohort sampled during active or convalescent COVID-19.

The chain carries TRBV27 and TRBJ2-1, with 10 bases that match TRBD2. V lost 5 bases, J lost 0 bases, and 7 bases stayed unmatched. Germline loops: CDR1 MNHEY, CDR2 SMNVEV (reference sequence). The CDR3 covers 17 residues. The chain's CDR3 is CASSVERGGLSYNEQFF. The CDR3, as DNA: TGTGCCAGCAGTGTGGAGCGGGGGGGCCTCTCCTACAATGAGCAGTTCTTC.

CDR3 sequence: CASRGQGANEKLFF. CDR3 coding DNA: TGTGCCAGCAGAGGACAGGGGGCCAATGAAAAACTGTTTTTT. This chain joins TRBV6-5 and TRBJ1-4, with TRBD1 identical over 11 bases. V lost 6 bases to trimming and J lost 5 bases; unmatched junction nucleotides: 2. The germline CDR1 and CDR2 sequences are MNHEY and SVGAGI. The CDR3 extends over 14 amino acids.

This clone occurred many times. The rearrangement uses TRBV29-1 and TRBJ1-4; 7 bases agree with TRBD1. CDR1 is SQVTM and CDR2 is ANQGSEA in the germline V gene. This CDR3 spans 13 amino acids. V shed 6 bases, J shed 10 bases, and the junction held 11 bases outside the gene matches. The CDR3 protein is CSVATGEAGKLFF. DNA of the CDR3: TGCAGCGTCGCAACAGGGGAAGCGGGAAAACTGTTTTTT.

The genes are TRBV28 and TRBJ1-2; 8 bases map to TRBD1. This CDR3 has 14 residues. Trimming at V came to 5 bases and at J to 0 bases, leaving 2 bases not matched to a gene. In germline, CDR1 is MDHEN, CDR2 SYDVKM. The chain's CDR3 is CASSGTGSNYGYTF. The CDR3 DNA reads as TGTGCCAGCAGTGGGACAGGCTCTAACTATGGCTACACCTTC.

The rearrangement links TRBV4-2 to TRBJ1-5; 8 positions match TRBD1. The V and J ends lost 4 bases and 10 bases, in that order; junction bases with no gene match: 9. The CDR3 consists of 14 residues. Looked up from germline, CDR1 is LGHNA and CDR2 is YNFKEQ. The CDR3 region is CASSLRTGSIPQHF. As DNA, the CDR3 is TGTGCCAGCAGCCTAAGGACAGGGAGCATCCCCCAGCATTTT.

The chain combines TRBV5-6 with TRBJ2-6, with unresolved D. The CDR3 is made up of 18 amino acids. Between the trimmed V and J ends, which lost 1 base and 1 base, there was a span of 15 bases. Per the germline V gene, CDR1 is SGHDT and CDR2 is YYEEEE. CDR3 loop: CASSLRSTRPSGANVLTF. DNA of the CDR3: TGTGCCAGCAGCTTGAGGTCGACGCGGCCATCTGGGGCCAACGTCCTGACTTTC.

The rearrangement links TRBV11-1 to TRBJ2-3; 12 bases line up with TRBD2. Trimming at V came to 5 bases and at J to 5 bases, leaving 8 bases not matched to a gene. The CDR3 length is 16 residues. From germline, CDR1 is SGHAT and CDR2 FQDESV (reference sequence). The CDR3 loop is CASSPRTSGVGDTQYF. CDR3 DNA: TGTGCCAGCAGCCCCAGGACTAGCGGGGTGGGAGATACGCAGTATTTT.

This clone showed up just a few times. The chain is built from TRBV5-1 and TRBJ2-1, with a weak D call TRBD1 (7 bases). The CDR3 extends over 16 amino acids. V lost 1 base and J lost 0, with 11 bases in between. Per the germline V gene, CDR1 is SGHRS and CDR2 is YFSETQ. DNA for the CDR3: TGCGCCAGCAGCTTGTCAGGGGGGAGCTCCTACAATGAGCAGTTCTTC. It is translated as CASSLSGGSSYNEQFF.

The V gene is TRBV13, the J gene TRBJ2-5; the D gene is possibly TRBD2 (6 bases). The CDR3 length is 15 residues. Germline V gene sequence: CDR1 PRHDT, CDR2 FYEKMQ (reference sequence). Trimming took 2 bases from V and 4 from J, leaving 14 bases between them. CDR3 loop: CASSLRGTAVETQYF. CDR3 in DNA: TGTGCCAGCAGCTTACGGGGGACTGCGGTAGAGACCCAGTACTTC.

With regard to this clone: The same CDR3 also results from other DNA sequences found in this sample. V is TRBV30 and J is TRBJ2-7, with a possible D match to TRBD1 (6 bases). V lost 0 bases, J lost 3 bases, and 6 bases lay in between. From germline, CDR1 is GTSNPN and CDR2 SVGIG (reference sequence). The length of the CDR3 is 12 residues. Written as DNA, the CDR3 is TGTGCCTGGAGTGTACAGGGCTACGAGCAGTACTTC. Its translation: CAWSVQGYEQYF. Variable domain in full (rest from reference TRBV30 and TRBJ2-7): SQTIHQWPATLVQPVGSPLSLECTVEGTSNPNLYWYRQAAGRGLQLLFYSVGIGQISSEVPQNLSASRPQDRQFILSSKKLLLSDSGFYLCAWSVQGYEQYFGPGTRLTVT.

The chain employs TRBV24-1 and TRBJ2-3; TRBD2 might be the D (5 bases). V lost 2 bases to trimming and J lost 6 bases, with 5 bases between them. Per the germline V gene, CDR1 is KGHDR and CDR2 is SFDVKD. This CDR3 spans 12 amino acids. CDR3: CATSDWRDTQYF. The CDR3 region has the DNA TGTGCCACCAGTGATTGGAGGGATACGCAGTATTTT.

This clone was counted between two and nine times. This chain uses TRBV4-2 with TRBJ1-6; D gene unclear. Germline V CDR1 and CDR2: LGHNA, YNFKEQ. Trimming pared 0 bases from V and 9 bases from J, leaving 15 bases between. CDR3 size: 16 residues. In DNA form, the CDR3 reads TGTGCCAGCAGCCAAGACGCGGCAGCGCCTATTTCACCCCTCCACTTT. Residues: CASSQDAAAPISPLHF.

Only one count was recorded for this clone. The V gene is TRBV11-2, the J gene TRBJ2-5; 7 bases agree with TRBD1. The CDR3 runs 15 residues. Germline V gene sequence: CDR1 SGHAT, CDR2 FQNNGV. V was pared by 1 base and J by 2 bases, with 4 bases of the junction left unmatched. This CDR3 is CASSLAGTEQETQYF. CDR3 sequence (DNA): TGTGCCAGCAGCTTAGCCGGGACAGAACAAGAGACCCAGTACTTC. Together with reference TRBV11-2 and TRBJ2-5, the CDR3 gives the full variable domain: EAGVAQSPRYKIIEKRQSVAFWCNPISGHATLYWYQQILGQGPKLLIQFQNNGVVDDSQLPKDRFSAERLKGVDSTLKIQPAKLEDSAVYLCASSLAGTEQETQYFGPGTRLLVL.

CDR3 in amino acids: CASSWGQGNYGYTF. In DNA form, the CDR3 reads TGCGCCAGCAGCTGGGGACAGGGGAACTATGGCTACACCTTC. This chain joins TRBV5-1 and TRBJ1-2, with 10 bases that match TRBD1. CDR3 length: 14 residues. The V segment lost 3 bases and the J segment 2 bases; nucleotides outside the gene matches: 1. CDR1 is SGHRS and CDR2 is YFSETQ in the germline V gene.

This clone was detected many times. J is TRBJ2-3 and V is TRBV6-2 or TRBV6-3, with 12 bases aligning to TRBD2. With V trimmed by 6 bases and J by 5 bases, 6 bases remained unmatched. The CDR3 is made up of 15 amino acids. The germline V gene encodes CDR1 MNHEY and CDR2 SVGEGT. This CDR3 is CASSLRTSGVDTQYF. CDR3 DNA: TGTGCCAGCAGCCTGAGGACTAGCGGGGTAGATACGCAGTATTTT.

This clone has just a few counts. V usage is TRBV7-2 and J usage is TRBJ1-2; TRBD1 aligns across 10 bases. Losses at the gene ends were 5 bases for V and 8 bases for J; bases not matched to a gene: 11. The CDR3 sequence is 15 residues long. Germline V gives CDR1 SGHTA, CDR2 FQGNSA. The CDR3 DNA follows: TGTGCCAGCAGCAGTGGACAGGGGGGCCTTTACGGCTACACCTTC. It specifies CASSSGQGGLYGYTF.